This entry describes one T cell receptor beta chain. Antigen: not known. Profiling relied on immunoSEQ multiplex PCR, and the TCRdb table lists in-frame clones only, not all of them. The table includes about 160,000 clones, roughly 96% detected once. The J segment lost 7 bases and the V segment lost 6 bases, leaving 10 bases of the junction unmatched. The CDR3 extends over 14 amino acids. Germline CDR1 reads SGHTS; CDR2 reads YDEGEE. This entry belongs to a study of cytomegalovirus exposure and HLA in healthy donors. Overall study: Later, an analysis reported that the 130 or so validation repertoires had used the same platform as the roughly 660 first-cohort repertoires.

Study observations and caveats: It was 160 or so TCR beta chains that were listed as cytomegalovirus-associated. Clusters of TCRs from the first cohort tended to co-occur in the 90 to 150 validation repertoires (as a later analysis found). Reported results showed that the classifier diagnosed cytomegalovirus status with high specificity and sensitivity.

The sample comprised PBMCs. V is TRBV5-8 and J is TRBJ1-5; 7 positions agree with TRBD1. This sequence originates from a woman between 18 and 29 years old in good health and CMV-seronegative. This chain's CDR3 is CASTLKQGLQPQHF. The CDR3 DNA sequence: TGTGCCAGCACCTTAAAACAGGGGCTACAGCCCCAGCATTTT.